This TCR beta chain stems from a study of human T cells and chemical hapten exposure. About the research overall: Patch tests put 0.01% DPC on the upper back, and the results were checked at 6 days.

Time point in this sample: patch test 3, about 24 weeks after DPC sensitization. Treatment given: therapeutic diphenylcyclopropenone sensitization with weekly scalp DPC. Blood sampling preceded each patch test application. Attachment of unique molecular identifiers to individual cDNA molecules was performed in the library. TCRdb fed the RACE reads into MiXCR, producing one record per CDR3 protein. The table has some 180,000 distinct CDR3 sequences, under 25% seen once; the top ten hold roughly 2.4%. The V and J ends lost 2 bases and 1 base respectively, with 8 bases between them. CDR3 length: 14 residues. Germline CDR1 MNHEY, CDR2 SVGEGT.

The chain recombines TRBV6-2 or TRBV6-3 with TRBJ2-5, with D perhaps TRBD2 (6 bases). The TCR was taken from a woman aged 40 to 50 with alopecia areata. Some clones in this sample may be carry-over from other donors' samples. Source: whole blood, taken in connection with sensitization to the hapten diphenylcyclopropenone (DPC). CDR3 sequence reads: CASSYAGLQETQYF. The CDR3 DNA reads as TGTGCCAGCAGTTACGCGGGGCTCCAAGAGACCCAGTACTTC.